The rows below give T cell receptor beta chains drawn from one sample of a study of blood T cells in healthy people across ages. TCRdb recomputed calls from the 5' RACE reads with MiXCR, one row per CDR3 protein. The sample holds about 680,000 distinct CDR3 sequences; approximately 49% are singletons and the top ten take roughly 30%. The sequencing sample was made of blood. Source of these receptors: a woman aged 55-69 years in good health. CDR3s leave out the opening cysteine and the closing phenylalanine or tryptophan.

V gene: TRBV25-1
J gene: TRBJ2-5
CDR3 protein: ASEISLEY

V gene: TRBV7-2
J gene: TRBJ2-1
CDR3 protein: ASSVLRDNEQF

V gene: TRBV20-1
J gene: TRBJ2-5
CDR3 protein: SARERAGWETQY

V gene: TRBV20-1
J gene: TRBJ2-7
CDR3 protein: SASDPGHYYEQY

V gene: TRBV7-9
J gene: TRBJ1-1
CDR3 protein: ASSLGAGGREAF

V gene: TRBV6-5
J gene: NA
CDR3 protein: ARRGTSGSEQY

V gene: TRBV14
J gene: TRBJ2-7
CDR3 protein: ASSPQITDEQY

V gene: TRBV2
J gene: TRBJ2-3
CDR3 protein: ASILIQGADTQY

V gene: TRBV13
J gene: TRBJ2-1
CDR3 protein: ASSLKLAPYNEQF

V gene: TRBV20-1
J gene: TRBJ2-7
CDR3 protein: SAIARTTDRTSGRQVTYEQY

V gene: TRBV7-2
J gene: TRBJ2-1
CDR3 protein: ASSYRLAGAEQF

V gene: TRBV29-1
J gene: TRBJ1-2
CDR3 protein: SALGTSTNYGYT

V gene: TRBV12-3/TRBV12-4
J gene: TRBJ2-7
CDR3 protein: ASSLASASSYEQY

V gene: TRBV5-4
J gene: TRBJ1-3
CDR3 protein: ASSLEAGIAGNTIY

V gene: TRBV20-1
J gene: TRBJ2-1
CDR3 protein: SASRTLGAGGLNEQF

V gene: TRBV28
J gene: TRBJ2-7
CDR3 protein: ASSPAPGKPYEQY

V gene: TRBV7-2
J gene: TRBJ2-1
CDR3 protein: ASSLEASGGYNEQF

V gene: TRBV27
J gene: TRBJ1-6
CDR3 protein: ASSPQTYSPLH

V gene: TRBV20-1
J gene: TRBJ2-1
CDR3 protein: SARGGGRGEQF

V gene: TRBV20-1
J gene: TRBJ2-7
CDR3 protein: SARLSGRAYEQY

V gene: TRBV10-3
J gene: TRBJ2-2
CDR3 protein: AIRTSGTNTGELF

V gene: TRBV29-1
J gene: TRBJ2-1
CDR3 protein: SVDRFGEPDNEQF

V gene: TRBV6-5
J gene: TRBJ1-5
CDR3 protein: ASSYGRNQPQH

V gene: TRBV7-2
J gene: TRBJ2-2
CDR3 protein: ASSPLGAGNTGELF

V gene: TRBV20-1
J gene: TRBJ1-2
CDR3 protein: STRQSGLSNYGYT

V gene: TRBV20-1
J gene: TRBJ2-3
CDR3 protein: SAPILKVDTQY

V gene: TRBV20-1
J gene: TRBJ2-7
CDR3 protein: SARIGGRAGEQY

V gene: TRBV4-2
J gene: TRBJ1-3
CDR3 protein: ASSQFGDSGNTIY

V gene: TRBV5-1
J gene: TRBJ2-7
CDR3 protein: ASSLVGSGNEQY

V gene: TRBV12-3/TRBV12-4
J gene: TRBJ2-7
CDR3 protein: ASSLAGTGGTYEQY

V gene: TRBV29-1
J gene: TRBJ1-1
CDR3 protein: SVDFGFGGNAF

V gene: TRBV7-3
J gene: TRBJ2-1
CDR3 protein: ASSQGGLTNEQF

V gene: TRBV25-1
J gene: TRBJ2-7
CDR3 protein: ASSESRLALGTQY

V gene: TRBV2
J gene: TRBJ2-3
CDR3 protein: ASRQRGLAQY

V gene: TRBV7-2
J gene: TRBJ2-4
CDR3 protein: ASSVGRDNKQY

V gene: TRBV16
J gene: TRBJ1-2
CDR3 protein: ASSQLLGAGYGHT

V gene: TRBV4-2
J gene: TRBJ2-2
CDR3 protein: ASSQGLTGELF

V gene: TRBV7-2
J gene: TRBJ2-7
CDR3 protein: ASSLGSGRGEQY

V gene: TRBV29-1
J gene: TRBJ2-4
CDR3 protein: SVAVQENIQY

V gene: TRBV7-2
J gene: TRBJ2-7
CDR3 protein: ASSLAVSYEQY

V gene: TRBV20-1
J gene: TRBJ2-7
CDR3 protein: SAKIGLFEQY